This T cell receptor (beta chain) was documented in a study of identical twins. Healthy Caucasians, and only they, were the donors. The study, taken as a whole, reports: Conclusions were drawn cross-sectionally by statistical analysis, without following the same donors. With abundant cord blood beta clonotypes, insertions were fewer; memory repertoires showed no such pattern.

A template switching step contributed a universal primer site, while unique molecular identifiers were present in the cDNA. TCRdb reprocessed the 5' RACE reads with MiXCR, giving one entry per CDR3 protein. The sample shows hundreds of thousands of distinct CDR3 sequences, more than 9% of them seen only once. Trimming pared 5 bases from V and 4 bases from J, leaving 11 bases between. This CDR3 has 13 residues. There are many counts of this clonotype. The target antigen is unknown. In addition, the sample was reused for a study of yellow fever vaccine responses in identical twins.

The chain joins TRBV12-3 or TRBV12-4 to TRBJ1-2; no clear D gene. What was sequenced was PBMCs. The receptor comes from a woman aged 18 to 35 in good health. As DNA, the CDR3 is TGTGCCAGCAGTAAGGGTATTAGCTATGGCTACACCTTC. This sequence encodes CASSKGISYGYTF.